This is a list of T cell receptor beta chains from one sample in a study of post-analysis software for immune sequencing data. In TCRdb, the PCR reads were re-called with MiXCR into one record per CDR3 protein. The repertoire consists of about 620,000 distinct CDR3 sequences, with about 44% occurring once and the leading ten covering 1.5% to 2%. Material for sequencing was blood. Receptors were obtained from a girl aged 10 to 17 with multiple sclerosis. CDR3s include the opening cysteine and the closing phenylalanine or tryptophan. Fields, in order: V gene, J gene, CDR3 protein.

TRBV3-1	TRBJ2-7	CASSQGFTYEQYF
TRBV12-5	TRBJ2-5	CATRDGQETQYF
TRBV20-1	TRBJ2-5	CSARLGAQETQYF
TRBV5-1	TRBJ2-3	CASRTQQGPDTQYF
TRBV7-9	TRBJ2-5	CASSLSQVQGSNEQYF
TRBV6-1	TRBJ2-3	CASSDRLAGETTDTQYF
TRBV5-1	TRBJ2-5	CASRLQTSQETQYF
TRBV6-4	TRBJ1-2	CASSDGAMGYGYTF
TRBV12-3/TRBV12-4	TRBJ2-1	CASSLAVVDARGQFF
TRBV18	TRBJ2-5	CASSPQLAEETQYF
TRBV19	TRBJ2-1	CASRMGKRQFF
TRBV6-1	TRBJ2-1	CASSGRDHYNEQFF
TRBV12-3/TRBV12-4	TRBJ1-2	CANYDRAYGYTF
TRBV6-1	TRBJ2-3	CASSEVQNTQYF
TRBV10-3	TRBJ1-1	CAISESRNMNTEAFF
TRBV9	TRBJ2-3	CASSVGQESTDTQYF
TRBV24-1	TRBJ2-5	CATSDRVDRGQETQYF
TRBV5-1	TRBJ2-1	CASSWDTSGGPRNEQFF
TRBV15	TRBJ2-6	CATSGGGLSGANVLTF
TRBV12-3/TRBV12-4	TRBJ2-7	CASSLMLAAYEQYF
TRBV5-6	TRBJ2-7	CASSYRVSISYEQYF
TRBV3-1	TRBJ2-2	CASSAPGRNTGELFF
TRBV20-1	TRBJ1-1	CSARDLQAQGAFF
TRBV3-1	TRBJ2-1	CASSRGFGGGSYNEQFF
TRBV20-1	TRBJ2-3	CSAEEEGGSDTQYF
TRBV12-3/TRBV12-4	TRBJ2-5	CASSLGDISGGTQYF
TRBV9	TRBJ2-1	CASSASGGSSYNEQFF
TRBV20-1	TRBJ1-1	CSARGGDNTEAFF
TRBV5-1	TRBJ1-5	CASSPLAGGGNQPQHF
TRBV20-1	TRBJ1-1	CSAQGPEAFF
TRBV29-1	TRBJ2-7	CSVEIAGEGYEQYF
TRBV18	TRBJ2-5	CASSPMGARSYNEQYF
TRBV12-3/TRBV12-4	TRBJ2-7	CASSISGSGFYEQYF
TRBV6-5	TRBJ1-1	CASSYSRTANTEAFF
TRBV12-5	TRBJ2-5	CATAPGTRQVKQYF
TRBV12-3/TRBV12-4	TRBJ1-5	CASGKERDQPQHF
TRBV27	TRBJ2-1	CASKEGQSSYNEQFF
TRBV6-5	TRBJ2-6	CASGRESGANVLTF
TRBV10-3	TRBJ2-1	CAISRGSDGSNEQFF
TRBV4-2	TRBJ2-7	CASSQGDAGAYEQYF
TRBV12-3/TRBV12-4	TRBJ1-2	CASSRDGPYGYTF
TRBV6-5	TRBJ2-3	CASRPPTSTDTQYF
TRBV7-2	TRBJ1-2	CASSLGQAANYGYTF
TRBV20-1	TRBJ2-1	CSAQRGPRSYNEQFF
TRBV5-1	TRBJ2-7	CASSVDRVVSTYEQYF
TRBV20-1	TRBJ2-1	CSARDLSSSYNEQFF
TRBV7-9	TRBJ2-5	CASSQDPSREGQETQYF
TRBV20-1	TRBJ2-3	CSARIGGTGSTDTQYF
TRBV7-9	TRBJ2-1	CASSRRQEQFF
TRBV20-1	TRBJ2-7	CSAEGTSGFSYEQYF
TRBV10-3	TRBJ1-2	CAISESGGAYGYTF
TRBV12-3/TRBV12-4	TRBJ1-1	CASSFLAMGTEAFF
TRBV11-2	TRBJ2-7	CASSLILNEQYF
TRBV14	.	CASSPRSEGSEQYF
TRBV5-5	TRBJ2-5	CASSLVTSEETQYF